The entry that follows covers one TCR beta chain sequence. The antigen is not known. The definition of stable Graves' hyperthyroidism was no ophthalmopathy progression within 18 months. Newly diagnosed hyperthyroidism, duration under 2 months, in patients aged 18 to 65. In germline, CDR1 is SEHNR, CDR2 FQNEAQ (reference sequence). Trimming cost V 1 base and J 3 bases; bases outside gene matches: 8. There are 17 residues in the CDR3. This record comes from a study of T cells in Graves' hyperthyroidism and ophthalmopathy. RNA transcripts yielded amplified TCR beta CDR3 regions. The TCR CDR3 was amplified in a first-round RT-PCR using the HTBI primer set. Using its own MiXCR run on the multiplex PCR reads, TCRdb lists one record per CDR3 protein. The sample has under 250,000 distinct CDR3 sequences; roughly a sixth are singletons. General observations from the study: Blood samples included most of the expanded thyroid clonotypes exceeding 0.001.

The material sequenced was blood. This TCR came from a woman in her 50s with Graves' hyperthyroidism. The rearrangement joins TRBV7-9 to TRBJ1-5; 8 bases line up with TRBD1. For the CDR3, the DNA is TGTGCCAGCAGCTTAGAACCCGGCAGGGGGCCCAATCAGCCCCAGCATTTT. Its translation: CASSLEPGRGPNQPQHF.